Included here is one TCR beta chain sequence, with context. Its antigen is unidentified. PCR was performed using 60 Vbeta and 13 Jbeta primers. Sequencing was performed with immunoSEQ multiplex PCR; in TCRdb, only in-frame clones are kept and a portion is missing. The sample has fewer than 200,000 clones; over 75% are singletons. This sample was included in a study of cytomegalovirus exposure and HLA in healthy donors. Study observations and caveats: With further analysis later on, most CMV-associated TCR beta chains appeared HLA-restricted. Trimming of TCR beta V- and J-genes showed a link, identified in a later analysis, to a missense DCLRE1C variant. Using a false discovery rate of 0.05, a later analysis showed that 15,000 to 20,000 TCR beta sequences were associated with HLA alleles. Of the V segments, some could not be distinguished, including TRBV6-2 and TRBV6-3, and were excluded.

The V end lost 3 bases, the J end lost 3 bases, and 9 bases lay between the germline ends. This CDR3 spans 13 amino acids. Germline CDR1 WSHSY, CDR2 SAAADI. The chain links TRBV10-2 to TRBJ2-7; D is ambiguous. This TCR was recovered from a woman aged 45-65 years in good health and CMV-seronegative. The sequenced sample consisted of PBMCs. CDR3 nucleotides: TGCGCCAGCAGTGACCGTTTCTACTACGAGCAGTACTTC. Translating gives CASSDRFYYEQYF.